This is a list of T cell receptor beta chains from one sample in a study of T cell responses to AZD1222 COVID-19 vaccine. TCRdb's copy holds only in-frame clones and misses some; the assay was immunoSEQ multiplex PCR. Altogether around 100,000 clones are present, more than 75% being singletons, with the ten largest covering more than 15%. Sequenced here: peripheral blood, sampled on day 0 of AZD1222 vaccination. Receptor source: an adult in good health. CDR3s include the opening cysteine and the closing phenylalanine or tryptophan. D genes are given only for firm matches. Clone size is given for some rows only: seen once, a few or many times, or a class if the clone is expanded.

.,TRBV7-3,.,TRBJ2-5,TGTGCCAGCAGCTTGATCGGGGCCCAAGGAGAGACCCAGTACTTC,CASSLIGAQGETQYF
few,TRBV6-1,.,TRBJ1-2,TGTGCCAGCAGTGAAGACAGGGAGGACTATGGCTACACCTTC,CASSEDREDYGYTF
.,TRBV27,.,TRBJ1-2,TGTGCCAGCAGTTTAGGCGAGGGGCACTATGGCTACACCTTC,CASSLGEGHYGYTF
few,TRBV30,.,TRBJ1-6,TGTGCCTGGAGTGTACCGCGGGCACCCCTCCACTTT,CAWSVPRAPLHF
.,TRBV7-2,.,TRBJ1-2,TGTGCCAGCAGCTACGGGACGGACTATGGCTACACCTTC,CASSYGTDYGYTF
.,TRBV11-3,TRBD2,TRBJ2-7,TGTGCCAGCAGCCCACTAGCGGGAGGCAATTACGAGCAGTACTTC,CASSPLAGGNYEQYF
once,TRBV11-2,.,TRBJ2-7,TGTGCCAGCAGCTTGCGGACAGCAGCGTACGAGCAGTACTTC,CASSLRTAAYEQYF
.,TRBV2,TRBD1,TRBJ1-1,TGTGCCAGCAGAGACAGGGGTGGGAACACTGAAGCTTTCTTT,CASRDRGGNTEAFF
.,TRBV10-3,TRBD2,TRBJ2-3,TGTGCCACCTATAGCGGGAGTACAGATACGCAGTATTTT,CATYSGSTDTQYF
.,TRBV7-9,.,TRBJ2-5,TGTGCCAGCAGCACCAGGGGGGACCAAGAGACCCAGTACTTC,CASSTRGDQETQYF
.,TRBV6-4,.,TRBJ1-4,TGTGCCAGCTGTTCGATTTACACAAAGGTCCCAACAACTAATGAAAAACTGTTTTTT,CASCSIYTKVPTTNEKLFF
.,TRBV6-5,.,TRBJ1-1,TGTGCCAGCAGTTCCGGGACTCACCGCGCTTTCTTT,CASSSGTHRAFF
few,TRBV2,.,TRBJ1-5,TGTGCCAGCACAAATGGGGGTTATCAGCCCCAGCATTTT,CASTNGGYQPQHF
once,TRBV5-1,TRBD1,TRBJ1-4,TGCGCCAGCAGCCAGGGGGGGGCCCGAAGGGACGAAAAACTGTTTTTT,CASSQGGARRDEKLFF
.,TRBV10-3,.,TRBJ2-5,TGTGCCATCAGTGTGGGAGGAAAAGAGACCCAGTACTTC,CAISVGGKETQYF
.,TRBV6-5,.,TRBJ1-2,TGTGCCAGCAGCAGGGAGGGAACGAATGGCTACACCTTC,CASSREGTNGYTF
.,TRBV9,.,TRBJ2-3,TGTGCCAGCAGCGTAGTGGGGTCGTCTAGCACAGATACGCAGTATTTT,CASSVVGSSSTDTQYF
.,TRBV7-2,TRBD2,TRBJ2-7,TGTGCCAGCAGCTTGGCCTCCGGGACTAGCGGGAGCCCCTACGAGCAGTACTTC,CASSLASGTSGSPYEQYF
.,TRBV18,TRBD1,TRBJ2-7,TGTGCCAGCTCACCGGACAGGCTGGACTACGAGCAGTACTTC,CASSPDRLDYEQYF
.,TRBV9,TRBD1,TRBJ1-2,TGTGCCAGCAGCGTCCGCGACAGGGGAGGGGACTATGGCTACACCTTC,CASSVRDRGGDYGYTF
.,TRBV5-5,.,TRBJ1-2,TGTGCCAGCAGCTACCAGGACAGCTCTAACTATGGCTACACCTTC,CASSYQDSSNYGYTF
.,TRBV7-3,.,TRBJ1-1,TGTGCCAGCAGCTTAACCTCCGGGACCGTCACTGAAGCTTTCTTT,CASSLTSGTVTEAFF
large,TRBV10-1,TRBD2,TRBJ2-3,TGCGCCAGCACTAGCGGGGGGGCCGGTGATACGCAGTATTTT,CASTSGGAGDTQYF
once,TRBV4-3,.,TRBJ1-1,TGCGCCAGCAGCCAGGGCCCGAGCACTGAAGCTTTCTTT,CASSQGPSTEAFF
few,TRBV27,TRBD1,TRBJ2-2,TGTGCCAGCAGTATTGGACAGGCCTCCACCGGGGAGCTGTTTTTT,CASSIGQASTGELFF
.,TRBV7-8,TRBD2,TRBJ2-5,TGTGCCAGCAGCGTGACTAGCGGGGGGGCGGCGGTGACCCAGTACTTC,CASSVTSGGAAVTQYF
.,TRBV10-3,.,TRBJ2-3,TGTGCCATCAGAGCAAGCGGGTCAGGGACAGATACGCAGTATTTT,CAIRASGSGTDTQYF
.,TRBV27,.,TRBJ1-2,TGTGCCAGCAGTTTACACAGCGGGTTGGGGGCTGGGTATGGCTACACCTTC,CASSLHSGLGAGYGYTF
.,TRBV6-5,.,TRBJ1-3,TGTGCCAGCAGTTACTCCAGATCTGGAAACACCATATATTTT,CASSYSRSGNTIYF
few,TRBV5-1,.,TRBJ2-3,TGCGCCAGCAGTCCACGGGGGACTAGCACAGATACGCAGTATTTT,CASSPRGTSTDTQYF
.,TRBV7-2,.,TRBJ1-5,TGTGCCAGCAGCTCCAAGGAGGGTCAGCCCCAGCATTTT,CASSSKEGQPQHF
few,TRBV11-2,.,TRBJ1-1,TGTGCCAGCAGCTTAGACGGGACACCTACTGAAGCTTTCTTT,CASSLDGTPTEAFF
.,TRBV12-2,.,TRBJ1-1,TGTGCAAGTCGCCCACACTACGCTTTCTTT,CASRPHYAFF
.,TRBV7-9,TRBD2,TRBJ2-7,TGTGCCAGCAGCCCTGGGGGGGTCCACGAGCAGTACTTC,CASSPGGVHEQYF
.,TRBV5-1,TRBD1,TRBJ1-2,TGCGCCAGCAGCTTGACAGGGGAAGGCTATGGCTACACCTTC,CASSLTGEGYGYTF
.,TRBV19,.,TRBJ1-2,TGTGCCAGTAGTATAGTGCAGGAGGGCCGTAGAGATGGCTACACCTTC,CASSIVQEGRRDGYTF
.,TRBV7-9,TRBD2,TRBJ2-1,TGTGCCAGCAGCTTTCTGAGGGGAGGGCAAAACAATGAGCAGTTCTTC,CASSFLRGGQNNEQFF
few,TRBV7-9,TRBD1,TRBJ2-3,TGTGCCAGCAGCCAGGACAGGAAGGAGTATTTT,CASSQDRKEYF